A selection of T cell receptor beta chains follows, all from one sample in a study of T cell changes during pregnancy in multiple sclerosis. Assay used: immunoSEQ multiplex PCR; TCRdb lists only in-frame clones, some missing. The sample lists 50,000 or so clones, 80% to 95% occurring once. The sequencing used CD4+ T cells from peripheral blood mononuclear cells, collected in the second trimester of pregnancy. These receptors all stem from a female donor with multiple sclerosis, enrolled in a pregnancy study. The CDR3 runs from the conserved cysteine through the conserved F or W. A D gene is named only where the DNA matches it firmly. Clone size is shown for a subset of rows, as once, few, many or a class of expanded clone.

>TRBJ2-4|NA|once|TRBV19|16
CASNSFKDGIGNIQYF
TGTGCCAGTAACAGTTTTAAGGACGGGATAGGAAACATTCAGTACTTC
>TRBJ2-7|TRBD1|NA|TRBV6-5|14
CASSYAPGQDEQYF
TGTGCCAGCAGTTATGCCCCGGGACAGGATGAGCAGTACTTC
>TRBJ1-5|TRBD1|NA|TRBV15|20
CATSSRLGDRARESNQPQHF
TGTGCCACCAGCAGCAGATTAGGGGACAGGGCCAGGGAGAGCAATCAGCCCCAGCATTTT
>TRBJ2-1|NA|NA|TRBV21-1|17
CARFYSGGTSSYNEQFF
TGTGCCAGATTCTATAGCGGGGGGACCAGCTCCTACAATGAGCAGTTCTTC
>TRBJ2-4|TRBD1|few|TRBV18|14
CASSPSGTANIQYF
TGTGCCAGCTCACCATCTGGGACAGCAAACATTCAGTACTTC
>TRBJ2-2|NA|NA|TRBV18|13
CASSPPSGGELFF
TGTGCCAGCTCACCACCGTCGGGCGGGGAGCTGTTTTTT
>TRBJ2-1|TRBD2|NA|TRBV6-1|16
CASSALQLAGGDEQFF
TGTGCCAGCAGTGCCCTCCAACTAGCGGGGGGGGACGAGCAGTTCTTC
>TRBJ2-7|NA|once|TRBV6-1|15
CASSPWMRSSYEQYF
TGTGCCAGCAGTCCTTGGATGAGGAGCTCCTACGAGCAGTACTTC
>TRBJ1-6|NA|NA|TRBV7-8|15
CASSSRGVANSPLHF
TGTGCCAGCAGCTCGCGGGGGGTCGCTAATTCACCCCTCCACTTT
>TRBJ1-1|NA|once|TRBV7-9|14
CASSLGGVGTEAFF
TGTGCCAGCAGCTTAGGGGGGGTGGGCACTGAAGCTTTCTTT
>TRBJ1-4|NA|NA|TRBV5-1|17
CASSLRASGATNEKLFF
TGCGCCAGCAGCTTAAGAGCCTCGGGGGCAACTAATGAAAAACTGTTTTTT
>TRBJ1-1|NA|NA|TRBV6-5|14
CASRPPGMNTEAFF
TGTGCCAGCAGACCCCCAGGCATGAACACTGAAGCTTTCTTT
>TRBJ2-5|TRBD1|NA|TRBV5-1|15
CASSLSDRTKETQYF
TGCGCCAGCAGCTTGTCGGACAGGACCAAAGAGACCCAGTACTTC
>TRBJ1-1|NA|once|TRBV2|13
CASSRTPNTEAFF
TGTGCCAGCAGTAGGACACCGAACACTGAAGCTTTCTTT
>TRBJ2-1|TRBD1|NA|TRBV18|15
CASSPGTGGRYEQFF
TGTGCCAGCTCACCCGGGACAGGGGGTCGTTATGAGCAGTTCTTC
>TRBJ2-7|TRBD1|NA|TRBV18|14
CASSPTTGAYEQYF
TGTGCCAGCTCACCGACGACAGGGGCCTACGAGCAGTACTTC
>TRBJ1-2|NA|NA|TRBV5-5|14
CASSSNPRTVGYTF
TGTGCCAGCAGCTCAAACCCCCGGACAGTCGGCTACACCTTC
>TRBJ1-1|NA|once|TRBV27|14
CASSLSGGNTEAFF
TGTGCCAGCAGTTTATCGGGGGGAAACACTGAAGCTTTCTTT
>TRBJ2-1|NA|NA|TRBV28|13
CASLTGRGNEQFF
TGTGCCAGTCTCACAGGACGCGGCAATGAGCAGTTCTTC